This T cell receptor beta chain was captured by sequencing in a study of T-cell memory formation after mild COVID-19 (dated by TCRdb to the early 2020s). Regarding the complete study: Most TCR sequence clusters were specific to one of the two donors. Longitudinal TCRalpha and TCRbeta repertoire sequencing tracked T-cell clones expanding and contracting after mild COVID-19 in a couple of donors. The cohort was made up of two young adult volunteers, one female and one male, who were previously healthy. General findings and caveats noted by the study authors: Clones that contracted from day 15 to 85 showed balanced CD4/CD8 phenotypes, whereas a second wave of clones that expanded from day 15 to 37 leaned towards CD4+. The study included only a couple of mild cases, and larger cohorts that include severe cases with pre-infection samples were judged to be necessary. Contracting CD4+ clones turned up mainly in the CM and EM memory subsets, whereas EMRA was where CD8+ clones were enriched. SARS-CoV-2 specificity was not confirmed for the second-wave clones peaking on day 37. Some responding clones were found in pre-infection memory, which suggests that pre-existing cross-reactive memory T cells took part in the SARS-CoV-2 response.

On this clonotype: Its antigen is currently not known. The record has no base qualities; no much larger clone is one base away.

For sequencing, an Illumina NovaSeq 6000 was employed. TCRalpha and TCRbeta cDNA libraries were built by 5'RACE with constant-segment primers, adding sample barcodes and unique molecular identifiers. RNA was extracted from every sample with Trizol reagent. Libraries were amplified in two PCR steps, with a second sample barcode and Illumina TruSeq adapters added in the second step. Libraries were sequenced on an Illumina NovaSeq with 2 x 150 bp paired-end reads. From the authors' description of their analysis: Demultiplexing of reads and collapsing into UMI-guided consensus sequences were performed with migec v1.2.7. Using mixcr v2.1.11, UMI consensuses were aligned to TRA and TRB V and J templates and then assembled into clonotypes. A clonotype was counted as expanded or contracted only if both edgeR and NoisET called the change significant, with noise models trained on biological replicates. For edgeR calls, the cutoffs were a false discovery rate-adjusted p below 0.01 and a log2 fold-change threshold of 1. As an exploratory analysis of dynamics, PCA with hierarchical clustering was applied to max-normalized trajectories of the 1000 most abundant clonotypes. Separately sequenced CD4+ and CD8+ repertoires were used to assign a CD4 or CD8 phenotype to each responding clone. Starting from the raw public reads, TCRdb applied fastp trimming at Q25, assembled clones with MiXCR and retained in-frame beta chains. Identical CDR3 proteins give one entry, which carries the most common genes and DNA. The V and J calls and clone size are TCRdb's, not the authors'. The sample yields 500,000 to 550,000 distinct CDR3 sequences; roughly 20% were counted once. The biggest ten clones account for roughly an eighth of the sample.

Taken from cysteine to phenylalanine, the CDR3 has 19 residues. Only the CDR3 DNA is retained, 57 bases long and in frame from the first base. The germline V gene (reference sequence) provides CDR1 MNHEY and CDR2 SMNVEV. The V end gives up 0 bases and the J end 1 base, leaving 8 bases in the junction not matched to a gene. PBMCs were isolated by Ficoll-Paque density gradient centrifugation. Recombination joined TRBV27 with TRBJ2-6, with 8 central nucleotides matching TRBD1. The sequenced sample was PBMCs or a T cell subset sorted from them (not recorded which). The clonotype was recovered from an adult woman who had mild COVID-19 (a few samples of this study predate the infection). The sample titles of this study are shuffled in the database, so cell type and time point are left out; the donor was told from shared clones. This receptor has the CDR3 CASSLSGPGTGSGANVLTF. In nucleotides, the sequence is TGTGCCAGCAGTTTATCGGGTCCCGGGACAGGATCTGGGGCCAACGTCCTGACTTTC.